This T cell receptor (beta chain) stems from a study of blood T cell repertoires in COVID-19. Trimming took off 1 base at V and 3 bases at J, with 12 bases between the two ends. Germline CDR1 SGHVS, CDR2 FQNEAQ. The CDR3 totals 15 residues. The assay was immunoSEQ multiplex PCR, and TCRdb's table has in-frame clones only and misses some. The sample gives 150,000 to 180,000 clones, about 89% of which show up once; about 0.55% is in the top ten. The TCR originated in a middle-aged man with acute or convalescent COVID-19. Sequenced: peripheral blood. The chain carries TRBV7-8 and TRBJ1-2; weak D call: TRBD1 (6 bases). The CDR3: CASSLEQGIYYGYTF. DNA of the CDR3: TGTGCCAGCAGCTTAGAGCAGGGGATTTACTATGGCTACACCTTC.